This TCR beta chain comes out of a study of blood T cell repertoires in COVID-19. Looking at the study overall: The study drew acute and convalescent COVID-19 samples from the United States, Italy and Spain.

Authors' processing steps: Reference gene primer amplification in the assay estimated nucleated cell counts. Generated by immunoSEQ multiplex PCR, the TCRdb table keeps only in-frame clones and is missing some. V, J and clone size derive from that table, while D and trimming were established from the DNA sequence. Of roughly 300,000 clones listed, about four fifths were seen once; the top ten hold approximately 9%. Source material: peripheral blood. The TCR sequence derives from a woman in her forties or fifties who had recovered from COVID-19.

CDR3 in DNA: TGTGCCTGGAGTGTAGGGGGGGTTCAGCCCCAGCATTTT. This encodes CAWSVGGVQPQHF. This chain joins TRBV30 and TRBJ1-5, with D possibly TRBD1 on 6 matching bases. The CDR3 is made up of 13 amino acids. Germline V gives CDR1 GTSNPN, CDR2 SVGIG (reference sequence). Trimming cost V 0 bases and J 6 bases, with 9 bases left between them.